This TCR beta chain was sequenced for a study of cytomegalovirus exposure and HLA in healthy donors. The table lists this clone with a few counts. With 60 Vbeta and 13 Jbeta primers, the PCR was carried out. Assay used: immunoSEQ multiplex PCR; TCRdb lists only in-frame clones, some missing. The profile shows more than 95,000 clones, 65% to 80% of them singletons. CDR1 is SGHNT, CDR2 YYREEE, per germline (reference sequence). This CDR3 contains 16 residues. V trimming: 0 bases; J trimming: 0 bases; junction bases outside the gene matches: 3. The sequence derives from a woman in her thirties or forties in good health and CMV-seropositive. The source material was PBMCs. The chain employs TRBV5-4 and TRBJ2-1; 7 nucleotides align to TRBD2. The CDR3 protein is CASSLGGGSSYNEQFF. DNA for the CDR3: TGTGCCAGCAGCTTGGGGGGCGGGAGCTCCTACAATGAGCAGTTCTTC.